This record covers a single T cell receptor (beta chain). The Seattle patients, enrolled during active infection, were followed longitudinally. The CDR3 extends over 11 amino acids. With 2 bases removed from V and 8 bases from J, the gap between germline ends came to 5 bases. Germline CDR1 and CDR2: SEHNR and FQNEAQ (reference sequence). The sample is drawn from a study of blood T cell repertoires in COVID-19. The wider study: The United States, Italy and Spain were the sources of the acute and convalescent COVID-19 samples. Sources were T cells, B-cell-depleted T cells, or PBMCs; the material itself was cDNA or gDNA.

In the authors' workflow: Using reference gene primer amplification, nucleated cell counts were estimated. TCRdb's table, derived via immunoSEQ multiplex PCR, lists solely in-frame clones and lacks some. The V and J calls and clone size are taken from that table; D and trimming were inferred from the DNA. The data hold roughly 200,000 clones, with roughly 87% observed a single time. Source material: peripheral blood. The TCR comes from a woman aged 55-70 years with COVID-19, enrolled during active disease. The chain is built from TRBV7-9 and TRBJ2-3; a weak D match, TRBD1 (5 bases). CDR3 protein: CASSLQGTQYF. DNA for the CDR3: TGTGCCAGCAGCTTACAGGGTACGCAGTATTTT.